The 10 T cell receptor beta chains reported below all come from one sample, sequenced in a study of shared clonotypes between healthy human individuals. Produced via immunoSEQ multiplex PCR; TCRdb's table is partial and in-frame only. This repertoire shows around 500,000 clones, 60% to 85% found once; its top ten account for 10% to 15%. Sequenced: PBMCs. Receptors originate from a woman aged 40-49 years in good health. Some clones in this sample may be carry-over from other donors' samples.

On this clone: This probably arose from a read error, given a far larger clone one base away. The chain joins TRBV10-1 to TRBJ2-2; 8 bases line up with TRBD1. CDR1 and CDR2 (germline): WNHNN, SYGVQD (reference sequence). CDR3 size: 13 residues. V lost 8 bases and J lost 7; bases outside the gene matches: 6. Here the CDR3 DNA reads TGCGCCAGCCAGGCAGGGGGCGGCGGGGAGCTGTTTTTT. Protein product: CASQAGGGGELFF.

On this clone itself: The same CDR3 arises from other DNA sequences in this sample as well. The V call is TRBV28, the J call TRBJ2-7; 7 positions agree with TRBD2. The CDR3 is 14 amino acids. Germline V gene lookup returns CDR1 MDHEN and CDR2 SYDVKM. V shed 6 bases and J 3 bases; nucleotides not matched to a gene: 8. The CDR3 bases are TGTGCCAGCAGCCTGGGCGGGAGTAGCTACGAGCAGTACTTC. Translated: CASSLGGSSYEQYF.

The rearrangement uses TRBV28 and TRBJ2-3; 11 nucleotides line up with TRBD2. V lost 2 bases to trimming and J lost 3 bases; unmatched junction nucleotides: 1. CDR1 and CDR2 (germline): MDHEN, SYDVKM. CDR3 size: 15 residues. CDR3 loop: CASSLTSGRTDTQYF. In nucleotides, the CDR3 is TGTGCCAGCAGTTTAACTAGCGGGAGAACAGATACGCAGTATTTT.

This clone has only a few counts. The rearrangement uses TRBV2 and TRBJ1-2; D not resolved. V lost 7 bases and J lost 3, with 12 bases in between. The CDR3 consists of 13 residues. Looked up from germline, CDR1 is SNHLY and CDR2 is FYNNEI. The CDR3 here is CASTQRGDYGYTF. The CDR3 DNA sequence: TGTGCCAGCACCCAGCGGGGTGACTATGGCTACACCTTC.

The V gene is TRBV5-4, the J gene TRBJ2-5; D remains ambiguous. V was cut by 4 bases and J by 1 base, with 5 bases left in between. Germline CDR1 and CDR2: SGHNT and YYREEE (reference sequence). The CDR3 loop spans 12 amino acids. The CDR3 loop is CASSRSQETQYF. For the CDR3, the DNA is TGTGCCAGCAGCCGATCCCAAGAGACCCAGTACTTC. The whole variable domain, remainder taken from reference TRBV5-4 and TRBJ2-5, is ETGVTQSPTHLIKTRGQQVTLRCSSQSGHNTVSWYQQALGQGPQFIFQYYREEENGRGNFPPRFSGLQFPNYSSELNVNALELDDSALYLCASSRSQETQYFGPGTRLLVL.

The CDR3 nucleotides read TGTGCCAGCAGTTTGGCAGAGTGGGGCGGCGAGCAGTACTTC. As protein: CASSLAEWGGEQYF. V and J are TRBV28 and TRBJ2-7; D possibly corresponds to TRBD1 (5 bases). The CDR3 is 14 residues long. CDR1 is MDHEN and CDR2 is SYDVKM in the germline V gene. V lost 3 bases and J lost 6, with 15 bases in between. The complete variable domain, with remaining parts taken from reference TRBV28 and TRBJ2-7, reads DVKVTQSSRYLVKRTGEKVFLECVQDMDHENMFWYRQDPGLGLRLIYFSYDVKMKEKGDIPEGYSVSREKKERFSLILESASTNQTSMYLCASSLAEWGGEQYFGPGTRLTVT.

The gene calls are TRBV15 and TRBJ1-1; TRBD1 matches 7 bases. Germline assignment: CDR1 LNHNV and CDR2 YYDKDF (reference sequence). This CDR3 has 14 residues. Germline trimming cut 3 bases from V and 4 bases from J; bases unmatched to any gene: 5. DNA for the CDR3: TGTGCCACCAGCAGGACAGGGAGGCTCACTGAAGCTTTCTTT. This sequence encodes CATSRTGRLTEAFF.

This chain joins TRBV6-4 and TRBJ2-1; 7 bases are a match to TRBD2. The germline V gene has CDR1 MRHNA and CDR2 SNTAGT. This CDR3 has 13 residues. V shed 2 bases and J 13 bases; nucleotides not matched to a gene: 8. CDR3 coding DNA: TGTGCCAGCAGTGACCTCGAAGGGGACTACCAGTTCTTC. This codes for CASSDLEGDYQFF.

This rearrangement joins TRBV4-1 to TRBJ2-3; no clear D. Per germline, CDR1 MGHRA and CDR2 YSYEKL. Trimming shortened V by 3 bases and J by 6 bases, and 4 bases separated the two germline ends. The CDR3 spans 11 residues. The CDR3 region has the DNA TGCGCCAGCAGCCATCAGGATACGCAGTATTTT. The encoded protein is CASSHQDTQYF.

The chain carries TRBV19 and TRBJ2-2; TRBD2 might be the D (6 bases). Germline CDR1 LNHDA, CDR2 SQIVND (reference sequence). CDR3 size: 13 residues. Trimming cost V 3 bases and J 7 bases, with 9 bases left between them. The CDR3 nucleotides are TGTGCCAGTAGTATTAGCGGAAGCGGGGAGCTGTTTTTT. Translation: CASSISGSGELFF.